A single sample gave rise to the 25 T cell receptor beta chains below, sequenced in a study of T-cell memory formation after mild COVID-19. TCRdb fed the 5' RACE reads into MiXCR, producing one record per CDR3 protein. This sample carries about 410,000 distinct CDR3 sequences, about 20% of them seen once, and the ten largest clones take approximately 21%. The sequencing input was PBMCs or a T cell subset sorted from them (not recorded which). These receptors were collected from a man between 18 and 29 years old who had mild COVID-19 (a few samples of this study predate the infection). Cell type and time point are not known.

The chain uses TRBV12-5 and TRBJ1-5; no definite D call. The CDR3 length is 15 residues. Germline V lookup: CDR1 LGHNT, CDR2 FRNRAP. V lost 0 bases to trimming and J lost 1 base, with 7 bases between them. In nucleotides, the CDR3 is TGTGCTAGTGGTTTGGTTGGCTGGAGCAATCAGCCCCAGCATTTT. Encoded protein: CASGLVGWSNQPQHF. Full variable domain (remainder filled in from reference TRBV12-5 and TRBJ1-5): DARVTQTPRHKVTEMGQEVTMRCQPILGHNTVFWYRQTMMQGLELLAYFRNRAPLDDSGMPKDRFSAEMPDATLATLKIQPSEPRDSAVYFCASGLVGWSNQPQHFGDGTRLSIL.

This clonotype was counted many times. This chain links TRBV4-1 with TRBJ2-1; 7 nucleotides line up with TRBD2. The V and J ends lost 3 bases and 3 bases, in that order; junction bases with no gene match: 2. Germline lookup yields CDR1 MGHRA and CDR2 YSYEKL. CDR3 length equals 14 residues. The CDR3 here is CASSQGGGYNEQFF. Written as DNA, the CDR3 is TGCGCCAGCAGCCAGGGCGGGGGCTACAATGAGCAGTTCTTC.

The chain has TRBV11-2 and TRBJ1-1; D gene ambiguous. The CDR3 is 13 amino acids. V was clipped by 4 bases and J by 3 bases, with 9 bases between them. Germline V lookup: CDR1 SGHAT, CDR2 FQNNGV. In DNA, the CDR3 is TGTGCCAGCAGCTGGTCCTGGGACACTGAAGCTTTCTTT. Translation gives CASSWSWDTEAFF.

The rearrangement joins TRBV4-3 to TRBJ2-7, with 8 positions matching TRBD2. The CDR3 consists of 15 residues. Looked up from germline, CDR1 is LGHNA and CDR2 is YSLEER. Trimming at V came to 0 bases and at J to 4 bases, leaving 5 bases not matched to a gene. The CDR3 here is CASSQDGLAGYEQYF. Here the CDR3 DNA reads TGCGCCAGCAGCCAAGATGGGCTAGCGGGTTACGAGCAGTACTTC.

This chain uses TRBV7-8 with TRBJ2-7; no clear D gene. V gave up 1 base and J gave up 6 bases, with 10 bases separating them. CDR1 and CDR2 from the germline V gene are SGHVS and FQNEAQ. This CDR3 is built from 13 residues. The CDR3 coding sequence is TGTGCCAGCAGCTTAGAAAGGCCCAGCGAGCAGTACTTC. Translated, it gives CASSLERPSEQYF.

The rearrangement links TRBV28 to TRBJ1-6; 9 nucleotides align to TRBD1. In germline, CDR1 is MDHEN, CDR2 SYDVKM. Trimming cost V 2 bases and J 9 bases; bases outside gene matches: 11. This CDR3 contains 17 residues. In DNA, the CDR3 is TGTGCCAGCAGTTTACCCAGGACAGGGGCTGGGGGTTCACCCCTCCACTTT. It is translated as CASSLPRTGAGGSPLHF.

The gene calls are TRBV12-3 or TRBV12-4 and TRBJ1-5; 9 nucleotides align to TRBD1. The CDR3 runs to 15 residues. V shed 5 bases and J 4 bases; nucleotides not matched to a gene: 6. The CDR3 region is CASSPVTGGNQPQHF. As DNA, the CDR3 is TGTGCCAGCAGTCCTGTGACAGGGGGGAATCAGCCCCAGCATTTT.

CDR3 in amino acids: CASRQDRTPPYEQYF. The CDR3 bases are TGTGCCAGCAGGCAGGACAGGACCCCGCCCTACGAGCAGTACTTC. The genes are TRBV6-2 or TRBV6-3 and TRBJ2-7, with 7 bases identical to TRBD1. Trimming removed 6 bases from V and 2 bases from J; junction bases left unmatched: 10. Germline lookup yields CDR1 MNHEY and CDR2 SVGEGT. CDR3 length: 15 residues.

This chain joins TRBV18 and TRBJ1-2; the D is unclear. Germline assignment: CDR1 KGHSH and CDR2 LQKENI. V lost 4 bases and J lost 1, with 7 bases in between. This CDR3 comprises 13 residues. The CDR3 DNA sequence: TGTGCCAGCTCACAACAGAGTAACTATGGCTACACCTTC. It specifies CASSQQSNYGYTF.

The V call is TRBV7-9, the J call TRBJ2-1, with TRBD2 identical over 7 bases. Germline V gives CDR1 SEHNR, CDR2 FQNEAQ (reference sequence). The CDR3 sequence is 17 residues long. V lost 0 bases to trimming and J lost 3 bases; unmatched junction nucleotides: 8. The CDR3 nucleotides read TGTGCCAGCAGCTTAGCATCCGGGACTACAGTCTACAATGAGCAGTTCTTC. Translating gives CASSLASGTTVYNEQFF.

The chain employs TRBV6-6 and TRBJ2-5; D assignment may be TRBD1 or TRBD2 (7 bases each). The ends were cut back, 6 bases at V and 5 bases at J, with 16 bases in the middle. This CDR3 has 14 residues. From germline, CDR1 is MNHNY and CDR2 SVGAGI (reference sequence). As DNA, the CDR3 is TGTGCCAGCAGGACGACAGGGCGGGGGGAGACCCAGTACTTC. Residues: CASRTTGRGETQYF.

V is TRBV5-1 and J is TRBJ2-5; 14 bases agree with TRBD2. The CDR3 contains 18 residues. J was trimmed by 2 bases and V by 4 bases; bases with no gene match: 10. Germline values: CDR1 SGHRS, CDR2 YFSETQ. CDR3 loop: CASSSGTSGGPSQETQYF. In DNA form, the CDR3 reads TGCGCCAGCAGCAGCGGGACTAGCGGGGGCCCCTCTCAAGAGACCCAGTACTTC.

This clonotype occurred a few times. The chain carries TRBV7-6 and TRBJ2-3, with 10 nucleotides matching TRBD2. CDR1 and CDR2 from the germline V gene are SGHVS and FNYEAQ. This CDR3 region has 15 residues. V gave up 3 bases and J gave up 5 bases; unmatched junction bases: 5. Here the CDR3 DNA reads TGTGCCAGCAGCTTCCTAGCGGGGGCCGTAGATACGCAGTATTTT. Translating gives CASSFLAGAVDTQYF.

The CDR3 protein is CASSLAGRLAGDNEQFF. CDR3 in DNA: TGTGCCAGCAGCTTAGCGGGCCGACTAGCGGGGGACAATGAGCAGTTCTTC. The chain carries TRBV11-3 and TRBJ2-1, with 12 bases identical to TRBD2. The germline V gene has CDR1 SGHNT and CDR2 YENEEA. The length of the CDR3 is 17 residues. The J segment lost 5 bases and the V segment lost 1 base, leaving 6 bases of the junction unmatched.

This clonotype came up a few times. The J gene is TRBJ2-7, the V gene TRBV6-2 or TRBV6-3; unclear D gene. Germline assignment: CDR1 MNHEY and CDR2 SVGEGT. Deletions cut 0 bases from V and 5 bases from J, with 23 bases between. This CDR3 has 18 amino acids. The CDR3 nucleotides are TGTGCCAGCAGTTACTCGATACAAACTTCCCACGATCGAAACGAGCAGTACGTC. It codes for CASSYSIQTSHDRNEQYV.

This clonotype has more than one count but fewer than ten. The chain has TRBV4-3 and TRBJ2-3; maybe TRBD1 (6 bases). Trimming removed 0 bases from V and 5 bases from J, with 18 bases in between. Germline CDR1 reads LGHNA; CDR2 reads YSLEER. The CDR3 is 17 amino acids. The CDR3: CASSQDQGGDRRDTQYF. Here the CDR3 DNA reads TGCGCCAGCAGCCAAGATCAGGGTGGTGACAGGAGAGATACGCAGTATTTT.

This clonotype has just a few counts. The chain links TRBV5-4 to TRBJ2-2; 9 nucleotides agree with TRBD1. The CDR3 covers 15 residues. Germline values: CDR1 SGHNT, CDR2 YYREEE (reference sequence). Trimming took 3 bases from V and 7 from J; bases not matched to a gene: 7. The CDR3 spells CASSSQQGADGELFF. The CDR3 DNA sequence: TGTGCCAGCAGCTCGCAACAGGGGGCGGACGGGGAGCTGTTTTTT. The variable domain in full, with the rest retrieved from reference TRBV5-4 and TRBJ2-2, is ETGVTQSPTHLIKTRGQQVTLRCSSQSGHNTVSWYQQALGQGPQFIFQYYREEENGRGNFPPRFSGLQFPNYSSELNVNALELDDSALYLCASSSQQGADGELFFGEGSRLTVL.

The CDR3 nucleotides are TGTGCCAGCAGCAGGCCGGCGGGGATCGTCTCCTACGAGCAGTACGTC. Protein sequence: CASSRPAGIVSYEQYV. The chain couples TRBV21-1 to TRBJ2-7; TRBD2 reflects the table's D call only, with no check against the DNA. TRBV21-1 is a documented pseudogene. There are 16 residues in the CDR3.

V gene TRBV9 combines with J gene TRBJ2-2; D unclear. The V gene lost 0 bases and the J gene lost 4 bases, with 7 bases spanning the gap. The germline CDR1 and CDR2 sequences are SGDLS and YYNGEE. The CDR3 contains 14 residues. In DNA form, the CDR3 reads TGTGCCAGCAGCGTAGCGGAAACCACCGGGGAGCTGTTTTTT. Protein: CASSVAETTGELFF.

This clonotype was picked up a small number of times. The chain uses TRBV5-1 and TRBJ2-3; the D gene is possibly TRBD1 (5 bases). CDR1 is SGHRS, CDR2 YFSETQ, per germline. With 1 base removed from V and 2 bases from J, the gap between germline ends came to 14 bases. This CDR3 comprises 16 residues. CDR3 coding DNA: TGCGCCAGCAGCTTGTCCGACAGCTCCTTCACAGATACGCAGTATTTT. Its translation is CASSLSDSSFTDTQYF.

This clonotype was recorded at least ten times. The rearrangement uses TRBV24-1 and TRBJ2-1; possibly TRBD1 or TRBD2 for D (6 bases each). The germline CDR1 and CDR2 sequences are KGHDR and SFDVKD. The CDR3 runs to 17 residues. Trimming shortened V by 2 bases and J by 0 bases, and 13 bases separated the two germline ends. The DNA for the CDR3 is TGTGCCACCAGTGATTGGAGGGGGGCCTCCTCCTACAATGAGCAGTTCTTC. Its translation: CATSDWRGASSYNEQFF.

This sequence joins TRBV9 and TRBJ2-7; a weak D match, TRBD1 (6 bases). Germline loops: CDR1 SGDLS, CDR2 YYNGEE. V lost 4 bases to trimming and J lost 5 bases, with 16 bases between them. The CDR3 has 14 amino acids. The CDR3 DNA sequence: TGTGCCAGCAGCCCCAGGACAGATCTTGACGAGCAGTACTTC. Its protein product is CASSPRTDLDEQYF.

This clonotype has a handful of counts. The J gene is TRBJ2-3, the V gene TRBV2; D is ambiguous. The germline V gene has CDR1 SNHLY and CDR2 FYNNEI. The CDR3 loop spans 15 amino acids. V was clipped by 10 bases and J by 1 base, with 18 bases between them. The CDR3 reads CATQPGLGRTDTQYF. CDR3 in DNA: TGTGCCACACAACCCGGTCTTGGTCGCACAGATACGCAGTATTTT.

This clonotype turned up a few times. The CDR3 loop reads CASSAAFSYEQYF. The CDR3 DNA reads TGCGCCAGCTCAGCGGCCTTCTCCTACGAGCAGTACTTC. The rearrangement uses TRBV4-3 and TRBJ2-7, with a possible D match to TRBD2 (5 bases). Germline V gene data show CDR1 as LGHNA and CDR2 as YSLEER. V was trimmed by 8 bases and J by 0 bases, leaving 11 bases between them. CDR3 length: 13 residues.

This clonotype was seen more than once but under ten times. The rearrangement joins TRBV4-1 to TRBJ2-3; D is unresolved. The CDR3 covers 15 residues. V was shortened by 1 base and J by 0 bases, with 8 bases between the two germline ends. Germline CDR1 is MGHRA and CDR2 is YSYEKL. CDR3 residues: CASSQVSTSTDTQYF. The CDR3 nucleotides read TGCGCCAGCAGCCAAGTGTCGACTAGCACAGATACGCAGTATTTT.